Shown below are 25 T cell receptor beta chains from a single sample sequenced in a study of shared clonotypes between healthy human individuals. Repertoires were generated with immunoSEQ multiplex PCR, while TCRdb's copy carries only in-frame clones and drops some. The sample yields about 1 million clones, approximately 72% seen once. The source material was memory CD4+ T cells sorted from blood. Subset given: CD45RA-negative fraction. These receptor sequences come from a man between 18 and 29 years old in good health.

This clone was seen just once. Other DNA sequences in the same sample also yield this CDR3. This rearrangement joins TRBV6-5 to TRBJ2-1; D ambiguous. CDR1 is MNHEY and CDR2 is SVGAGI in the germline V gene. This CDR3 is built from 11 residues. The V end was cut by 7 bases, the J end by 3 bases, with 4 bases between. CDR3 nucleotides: TGTGCCAGCACACGCTACAATGAGCAGTTCTTC. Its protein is CASTRYNEQFF.

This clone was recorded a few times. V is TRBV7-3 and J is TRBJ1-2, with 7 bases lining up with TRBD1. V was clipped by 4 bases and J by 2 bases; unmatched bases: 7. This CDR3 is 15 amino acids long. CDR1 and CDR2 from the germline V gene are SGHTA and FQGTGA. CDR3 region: CASSSSGTDNYGYTF. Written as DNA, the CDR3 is TGTGCCAGCAGCTCTTCCGGGACAGACAACTATGGCTACACCTTC. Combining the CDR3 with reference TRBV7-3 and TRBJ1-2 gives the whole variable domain GAGVSQTPSNKVTEKGKYVELRCDPISGHTALYWYRQSLGQGPEFLIYFQGTGAADDSGLPNDRFFAVRPEGSVSTLKIQRTERGDSAVYLCASSSSGTDNYGYTFGSGTRLTVV.

For the CDR3, the DNA is TGTGCCAGCTCAGGGATCGAAGCAAACACTGAAGCTTTCTTT. This translates into CASSGIEANTEAFF. The rearrangement uses TRBV18 and TRBJ1-1; D unclear. Germline V lookup: CDR1 KGHSH, CDR2 LQKENI. Trimming took off 5 bases at V and 2 bases at J, with 12 bases between the two ends. The CDR3 loop spans 14 amino acids.

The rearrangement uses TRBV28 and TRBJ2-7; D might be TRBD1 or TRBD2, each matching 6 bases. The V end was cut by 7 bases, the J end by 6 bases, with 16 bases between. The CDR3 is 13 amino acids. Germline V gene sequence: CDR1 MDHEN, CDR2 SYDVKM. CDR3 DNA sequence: TGTGCCAGCATTCCGGGGGCGCAGGGCGAGCAGTACTTC. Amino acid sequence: CASIPGAQGEQYF.

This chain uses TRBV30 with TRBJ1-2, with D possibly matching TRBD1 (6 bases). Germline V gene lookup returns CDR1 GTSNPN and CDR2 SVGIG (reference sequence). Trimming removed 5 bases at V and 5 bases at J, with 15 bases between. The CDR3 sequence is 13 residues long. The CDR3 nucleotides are TGTGCCTGGGGGGGCAGGGAGTCATATGGCTACACCTTC. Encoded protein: CAWGGRESYGYTF. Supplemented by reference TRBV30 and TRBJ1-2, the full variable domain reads SQTIHQWPATLVQPVGSPLSLECTVEGTSNPNLYWYRQAAGRGLQLLFYSVGIGQISSEVPQNLSASRPQDRQFILSSKKLLLSDSGFYLCAWGGRESYGYTFGSGTRLTVV.

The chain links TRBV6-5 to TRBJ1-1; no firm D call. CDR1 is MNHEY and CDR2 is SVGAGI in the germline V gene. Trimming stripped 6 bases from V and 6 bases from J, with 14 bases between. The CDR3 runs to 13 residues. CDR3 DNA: TGTGCCAGCAGCCAAGGGCCTTTTTCTGAAGCTTTCTTT. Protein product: CASSQGPFSEAFF.

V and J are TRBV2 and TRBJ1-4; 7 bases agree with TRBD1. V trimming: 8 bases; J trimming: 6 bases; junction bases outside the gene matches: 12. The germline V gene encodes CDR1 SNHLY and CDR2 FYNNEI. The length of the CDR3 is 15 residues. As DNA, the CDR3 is TGTGCCAGCGGGGAGACCGGGACAGCCCATGAAAAACTGTTTTTT. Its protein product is CASGETGTAHEKLFF.

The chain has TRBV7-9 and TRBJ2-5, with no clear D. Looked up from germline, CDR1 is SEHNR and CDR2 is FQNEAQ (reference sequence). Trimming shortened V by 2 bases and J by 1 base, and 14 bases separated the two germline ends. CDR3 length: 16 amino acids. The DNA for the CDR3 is TGTGCCAGCAGCTTATATCTTGGGCAGGCCCAAGAGACCCAGTACTTC. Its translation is CASSLYLGQAQETQYF. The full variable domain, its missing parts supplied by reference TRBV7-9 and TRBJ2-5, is DTGVSQNPRHKITKRGQNVTFRCDPISEHNRLYWYRQTLGQGPEFLTYFQNEAQLEKSRLLSDRFSAERPKGSFSTLEIQRTEQGDSAMYLCASSLYLGQAQETQYFGPGTRLLVL.

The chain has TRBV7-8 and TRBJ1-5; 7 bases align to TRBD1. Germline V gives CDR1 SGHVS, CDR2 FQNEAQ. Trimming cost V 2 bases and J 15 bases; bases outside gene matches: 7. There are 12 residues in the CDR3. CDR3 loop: CASSLRDSIPHF. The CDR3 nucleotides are TGTGCCAGCAGCTTAAGGGACAGCATTCCGCATTTT.

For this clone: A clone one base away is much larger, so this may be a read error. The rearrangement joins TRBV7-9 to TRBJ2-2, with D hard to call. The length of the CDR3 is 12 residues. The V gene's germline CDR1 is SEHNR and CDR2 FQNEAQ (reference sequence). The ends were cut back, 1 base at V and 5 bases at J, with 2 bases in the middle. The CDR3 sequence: CASSLETGELFF. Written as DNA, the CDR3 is TGTGCCAGCAGCTTAGAGACCGGGGAGCTGTTTTTT.

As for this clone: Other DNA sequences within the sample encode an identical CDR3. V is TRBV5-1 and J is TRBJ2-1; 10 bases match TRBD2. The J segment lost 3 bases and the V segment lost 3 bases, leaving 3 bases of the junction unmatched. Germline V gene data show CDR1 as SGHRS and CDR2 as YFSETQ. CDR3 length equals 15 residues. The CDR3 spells CASSSRTSGYNEQFF. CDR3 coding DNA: TGCGCCAGCAGCTCCCGGACTAGCGGCTACAATGAGCAGTTCTTC. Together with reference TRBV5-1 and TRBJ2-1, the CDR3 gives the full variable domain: KAGVTQTPRYLIKTRGQQVTLSCSPISGHRSVSWYQQTPGQGLQFLFEYFSETQRNKGNFPGRFSGRQFSNSRSEMNVSTLELGDSALYLCASSSRTSGYNEQFFGPGTRLTVL.

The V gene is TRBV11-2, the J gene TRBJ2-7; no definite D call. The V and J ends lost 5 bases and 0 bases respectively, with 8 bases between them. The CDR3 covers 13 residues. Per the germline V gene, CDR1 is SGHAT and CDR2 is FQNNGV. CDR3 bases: TGTGCCAGCAGCCGGCCTGGCTCCTACGAGCAGTACTTC. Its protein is CASSRPGSYEQYF.

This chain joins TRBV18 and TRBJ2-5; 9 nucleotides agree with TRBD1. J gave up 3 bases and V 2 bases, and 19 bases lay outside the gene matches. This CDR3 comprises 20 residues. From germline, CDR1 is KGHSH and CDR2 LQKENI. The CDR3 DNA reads TGTGCCAGCTCACCAAAAGACGGACAGGGGCATGGGGGTTTTGAAGAGACCCAGTACTTC. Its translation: CASSPKDGQGHGGFEETQYF.

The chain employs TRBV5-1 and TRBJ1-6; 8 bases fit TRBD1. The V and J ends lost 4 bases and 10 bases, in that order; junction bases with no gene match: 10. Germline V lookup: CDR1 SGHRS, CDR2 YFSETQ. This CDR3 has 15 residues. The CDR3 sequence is CASSPADRVGSPLHF. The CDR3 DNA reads TGCGCCAGCAGCCCAGCGGACAGGGTGGGGTCACCCCTCCACTTT. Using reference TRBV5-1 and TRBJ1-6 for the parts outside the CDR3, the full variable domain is KAGVTQTPRYLIKTRGQQVTLSCSPISGHRSVSWYQQTPGQGLQFLFEYFSETQRNKGNFPGRFSGRQFSNSRSEMNVSTLELGDSALYLCASSPADRVGSPLHFGNGTRLTVT.

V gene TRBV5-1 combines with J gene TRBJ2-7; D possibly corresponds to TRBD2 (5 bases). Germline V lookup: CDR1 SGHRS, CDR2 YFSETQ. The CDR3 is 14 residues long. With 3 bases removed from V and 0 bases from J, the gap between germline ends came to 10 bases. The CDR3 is CASSWRVSSYEQYF. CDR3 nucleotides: TGCGCCAGCAGCTGGCGGGTCAGCTCCTACGAGCAGTACTTC.

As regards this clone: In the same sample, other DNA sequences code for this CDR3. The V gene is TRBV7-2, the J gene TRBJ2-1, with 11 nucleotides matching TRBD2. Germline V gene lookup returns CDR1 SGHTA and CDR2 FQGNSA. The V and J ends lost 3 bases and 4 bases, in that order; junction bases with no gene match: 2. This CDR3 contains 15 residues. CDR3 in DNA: TGTGCCAGCAGCTTGGGACTAGCGGCTTACAATGAGCAGTTCTTC. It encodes CASSLGLAAYNEQFF.

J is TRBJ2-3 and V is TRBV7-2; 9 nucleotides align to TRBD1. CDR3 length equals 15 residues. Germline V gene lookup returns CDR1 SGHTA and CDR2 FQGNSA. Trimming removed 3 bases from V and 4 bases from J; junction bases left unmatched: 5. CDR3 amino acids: CASSFRDRVPDTQYF. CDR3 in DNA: TGTGCCAGCAGCTTCAGGGACAGGGTTCCAGATACGCAGTATTTT.

This chain's CDR3 is CASSGTSGGTGELFF. CDR3 nucleotides: TGTGCCAGCAGCGGGACTAGCGGGGGGACCGGGGAGCTGTTTTTT. This rearrangement joins TRBV2 to TRBJ2-2; 15 nucleotides line up with TRBD2. The CDR3 loop spans 15 amino acids. The ends lost 6 bases at V and 5 bases at J; junction bases unmatched: 1. From germline, CDR1 is SNHLY and CDR2 FYNNEI. Together with reference TRBV2 and TRBJ2-2, the CDR3 gives the full variable domain: EPEVTQTPSHQVTQMGQEVILRCVPISNHLYFYWYRQILGQKVEFLVSFYNNEISEKSEIFDDQFSVERPDGSNFTLKIRSTKLEDSAMYFCASSGTSGGTGELFFGEGSRLTVL.

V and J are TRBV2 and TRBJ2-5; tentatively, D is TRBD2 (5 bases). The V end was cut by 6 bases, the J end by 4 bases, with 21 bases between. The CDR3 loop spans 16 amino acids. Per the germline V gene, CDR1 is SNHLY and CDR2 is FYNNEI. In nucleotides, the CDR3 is TGTGCCAGCAGGGGAGAGGGAGAACTCCGTGCAGAGACCCAGTACTTC. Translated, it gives CASRGEGELRAETQYF.

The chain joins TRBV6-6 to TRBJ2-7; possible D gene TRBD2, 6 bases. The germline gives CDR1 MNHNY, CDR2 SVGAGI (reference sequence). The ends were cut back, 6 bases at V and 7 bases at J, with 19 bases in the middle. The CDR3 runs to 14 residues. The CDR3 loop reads CASRTGTGDWEQYF. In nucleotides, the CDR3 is TGTGCCAGCAGGACCGGGACTGGGGACTGGGAGCAGTACTTC.

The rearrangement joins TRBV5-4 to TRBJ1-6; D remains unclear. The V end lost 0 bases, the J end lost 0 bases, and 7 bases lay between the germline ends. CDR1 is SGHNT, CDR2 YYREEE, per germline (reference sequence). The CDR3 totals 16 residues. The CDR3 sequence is CASSLGWSSYNSPLHF. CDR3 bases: TGTGCCAGCAGCTTGGGTTGGAGCTCCTATAATTCACCCCTCCACTTT.

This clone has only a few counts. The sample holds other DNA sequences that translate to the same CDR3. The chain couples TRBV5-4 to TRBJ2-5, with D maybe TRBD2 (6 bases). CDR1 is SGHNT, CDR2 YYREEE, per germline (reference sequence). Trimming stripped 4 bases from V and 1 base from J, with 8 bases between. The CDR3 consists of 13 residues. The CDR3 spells CASSRDFQETQYF. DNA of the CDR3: TGTGCCAGCAGCCGGGACTTCCAAGAGACCCAGTACTTC.

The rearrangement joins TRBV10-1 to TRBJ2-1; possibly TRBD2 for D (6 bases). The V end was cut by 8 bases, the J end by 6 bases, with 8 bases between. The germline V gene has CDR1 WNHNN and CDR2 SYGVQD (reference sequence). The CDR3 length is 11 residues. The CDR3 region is CASGTFNEQFF. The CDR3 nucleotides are TGCGCCAGCGGGACTTTCAATGAGCAGTTCTTC.

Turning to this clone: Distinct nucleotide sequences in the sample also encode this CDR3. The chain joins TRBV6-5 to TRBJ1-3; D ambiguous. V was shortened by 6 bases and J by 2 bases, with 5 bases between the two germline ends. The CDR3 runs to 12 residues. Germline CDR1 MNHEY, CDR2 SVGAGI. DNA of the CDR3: TGTGCCAGCAGCCGCCCTGGAAACACCATATATTTT. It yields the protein CASSRPGNTIYF.

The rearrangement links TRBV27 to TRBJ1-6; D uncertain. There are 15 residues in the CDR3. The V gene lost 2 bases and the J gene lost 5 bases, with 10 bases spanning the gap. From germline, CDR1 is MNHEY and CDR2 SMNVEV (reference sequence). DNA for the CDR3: TGTGCCAGCAGTTTACGAACAAGGGATAATTCACCCCTCCACTTT. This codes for CASSLRTRDNSPLHF.